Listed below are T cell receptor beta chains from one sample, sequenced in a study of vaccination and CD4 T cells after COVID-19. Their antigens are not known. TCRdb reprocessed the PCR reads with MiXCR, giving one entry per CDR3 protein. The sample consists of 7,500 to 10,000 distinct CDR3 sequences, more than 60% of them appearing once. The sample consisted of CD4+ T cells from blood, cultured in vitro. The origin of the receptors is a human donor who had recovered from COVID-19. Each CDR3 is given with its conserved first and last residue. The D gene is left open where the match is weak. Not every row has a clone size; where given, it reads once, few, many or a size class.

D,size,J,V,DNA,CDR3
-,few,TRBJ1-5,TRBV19,TGTGCCAGTAGTGGCGGGGGGAATCAGCCCCAGCATTTT,CASSGGGNQPQHF
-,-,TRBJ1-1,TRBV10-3,TGTGCCATCAGTGAGAGGGGGGCAGGGGACACTGAAGCTTTCTTT,CAISERGAGDTEAFF
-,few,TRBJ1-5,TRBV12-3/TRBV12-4,TGTGCCAGCAGTTTATCCGGGCCCGGGAATCAGCCCCAGCATTTT,CASSLSGPGNQPQHF
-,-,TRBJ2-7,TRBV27,TGTGCCAGCAGTTTACGCGCCGGGAATATCGCCCACGAGCAGTACTTC,CASSLRAGNIAHEQYF
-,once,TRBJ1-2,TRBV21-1,TGTGCCAGCAGCAATCCCGGTGATGGCTACACCTTC,CASSNPGDGYTF
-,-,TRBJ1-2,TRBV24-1,TGTGCCACCAGTGACTGGGACACCTCTAGAGGCTACACCTTC,CATSDWDTSRGYTF
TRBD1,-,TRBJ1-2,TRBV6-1,TGTGCCAGCAGGCGACAGGGGTTGGGCTATGGCTACACCTTC,CASRRQGLGYGYTF
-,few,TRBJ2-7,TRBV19,TGTGCCAGTAGCCATCCCCCCAACTACGAGCAGTACTTC,CASSHPPNYEQYF
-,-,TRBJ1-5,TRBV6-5,TGTGCCAGCAGTTCAATCGGCAATCAGCCCCAGCATTTT,CASSSIGNQPQHF
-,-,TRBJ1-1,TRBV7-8,TGTGCCAGCAGCCCTTCCCAAGGGACTGAAGCTTTCTTT,CASSPSQGTEAFF
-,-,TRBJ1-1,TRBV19,TGTGCCAGTAGTATAGATACCGGGAACACTGAAGCTTTCTTT,CASSIDTGNTEAFF
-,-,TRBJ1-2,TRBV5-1,TGCGCCAGCAGCTTGGAACGGGGGCCTGGTGGCTACACCTTC,CASSLERGPGGYTF
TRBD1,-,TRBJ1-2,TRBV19,TGTGCCAGTAGTAACCGGGACAGGGGGCCTGGCTACACCTTC,CASSNRDRGPGYTF
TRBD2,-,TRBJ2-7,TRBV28,TGTGCCAGCAGTTTGCCGACTAGCCTCGAGCAGTACTTC,CASSLPTSLEQYF
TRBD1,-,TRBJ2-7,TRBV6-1,TGTGCCACCCAATTTAGCGAGACAGGGGTCCCCTACGAGCAGTACTTC,CATQFSETGVPYEQYF
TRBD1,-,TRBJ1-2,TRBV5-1,TGCGCCAGCAGCCCAGACAGGGGGGAGTTCGATGGCTACACCTTC,CASSPDRGEFDGYTF
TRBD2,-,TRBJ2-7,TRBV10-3,TGTGCCATCAGACCCGGGACTAGCGGAAACAAGGGCGAGCAGTACTTC,CAIRPGTSGNKGEQYF
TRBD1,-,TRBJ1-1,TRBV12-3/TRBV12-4,TGTGCCAGCATGGGTTGGGGACAGGGGGCCACTGAAGCTTTCTTT,CASMGWGQGATEAFF
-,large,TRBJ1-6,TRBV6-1,TGTGCCAGCAGTAAAGGGTCCTCCAATTCACCCCTCCACTTT,CASSKGSSNSPLHF
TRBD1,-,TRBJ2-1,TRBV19,TGTGCCAGCGCTCCGGGACAGGGGGCGAGTGAGCAGTTCTTC,CASAPGQGASEQFF
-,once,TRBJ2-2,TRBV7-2,TGTGCCAGCAGCTTAGGCGGGCCCGCGAACACCGGGGAGCTGTTTTTT,CASSLGGPANTGELFF
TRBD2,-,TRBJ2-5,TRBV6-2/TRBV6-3,TGTGCCAGCAGTTACTGGGCGGGGGGGAAGGAGACCCAGTACTTC,CASSYWAGGKETQYF
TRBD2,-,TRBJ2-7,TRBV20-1,TGCAGTGCTAGAGATCTGCGGGGGAACTACGAGCAGTACTTC,CSARDLRGNYEQYF
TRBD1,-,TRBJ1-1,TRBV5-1,TGCGCCAGCAGCTTAAGACAGGGGGCCAACACTGAAGCTTTCTTT,CASSLRQGANTEAFF
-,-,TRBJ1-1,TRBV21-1,TGTGCCAGCAGCAATTCCGGGACAGGGATGAACACTGAAGCTTTCTTT,CASSNSGTGMNTEAFF
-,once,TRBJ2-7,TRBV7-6,TGTGCCAGCAGCTTAAAGCAGGGAGGCGAGCAGTACTTC,CASSLKQGGEQYF
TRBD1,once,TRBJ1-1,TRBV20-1,TGCAGTGTCTCAAGACAGGGGGCAGGAGCTTTCTTT,CSVSRQGAGAFF
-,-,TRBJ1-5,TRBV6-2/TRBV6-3,TGTGCCAGCAGCCACCCTAGCCAGCCCCAGCATTTT,CASSHPSQPQHF
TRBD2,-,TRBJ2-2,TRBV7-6,TGTGCCAGCAGCTTGGGCGGGGGGGCCCTAACCGGGGAGCTGTTTTTT,CASSLGGGALTGELFF
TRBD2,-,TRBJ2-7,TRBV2,TGTGCCAGCATAGCGGCCAGCGGGGGGCCCTCCTACGAGCAGTACTTC,CASIAASGGPSYEQYF
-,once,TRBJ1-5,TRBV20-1,TGCAGTGCTAGGGAGGGAGGAAATCAGCCCCAGCATTTT,CSAREGGNQPQHF
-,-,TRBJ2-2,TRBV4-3,TGCGCCAGCAGCCAGCAAGCGGGCATACAGAACACCGGGGAGCTGTTTTTT,CASSQQAGIQNTGELFF
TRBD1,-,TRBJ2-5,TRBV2,TGTGCCAGCAGTGAAGCGCTTCGGTCAGGGGGCAAAGAGACCCAGTACTTC,CASSEALRSGGKETQYF
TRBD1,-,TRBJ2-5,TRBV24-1,TGTGCCACCAGTGATCCGGGACAGGGGTCAGAGACCCAGTACTTC,CATSDPGQGSETQYF
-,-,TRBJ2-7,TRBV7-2,TGTGCCAGCAGACCATTCTGGGGGCGGGACTACGAGCAGTACTTC,CASRPFWGRDYEQYF
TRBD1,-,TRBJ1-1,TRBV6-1,TGTGCCAGCAGCCGAGCAGGGGGAAGAACTGAAGCTTTCTTT,CASSRAGGRTEAFF
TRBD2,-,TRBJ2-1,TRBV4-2,TGTGCCAGCAGCCAAGGCGGGAGTAGGAATGAGCAGTTCTTC,CASSQGGSRNEQFF
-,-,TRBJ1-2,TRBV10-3,TGTGCCATCAGTGCTAATACAGGATCGACCTATGGCTACACCTTC,CAISANTGSTYGYTF
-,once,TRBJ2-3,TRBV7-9,TGTGCCAGCGGGACCTTAGCCACAGATACGCAGTATTTT,CASGTLATDTQYF
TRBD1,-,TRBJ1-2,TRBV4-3,TGCGCCAGCAGCCCTTGGACAGGGGAGGACTATGGCTACACCTTC,CASSPWTGEDYGYTF
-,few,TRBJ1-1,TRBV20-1,TGCAGTGCTTCTCGGGGGCAGGGGCGCCCCCCTGAAGCTTTCTTT,CSASRGQGRPPEAFF
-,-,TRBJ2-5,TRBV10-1,TGCGCGATGCGATCGGAAGGGGTGGAAGAGACCCAGTACTTC,CAMRSEGVEETQYF
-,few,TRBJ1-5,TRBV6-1,TGTGCCAGCAGTGGGAGGTACAGGTTGGCGAGCAATCAGCCCCAGCATTTT,CASSGRYRLASNQPQHF
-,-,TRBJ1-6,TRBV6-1,TGTGCCAGCAGTCCTCGGACTTGGGATCGGAATTCACCCCTCCACTTT,CASSPRTWDRNSPLHF
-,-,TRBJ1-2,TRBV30,TGTGCCTGGAGTGCGGACGGACCAACACCTGTTCGCGGCTACACCTTC,CAWSADGPTPVRGYTF
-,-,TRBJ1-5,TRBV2,TGTGCCAGCAGTCCGACCAACGATCAGCCCCAGCATTTT,CASSPTNDQPQHF
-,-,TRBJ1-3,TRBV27,TGTGCCAGCAGTTTTACCTCTGGAAACACCATATATTTT,CASSFTSGNTIYF
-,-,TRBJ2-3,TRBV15,TGTGCCACCAGCAGCCACAGGGCGGCAGATACGCAGTATTTT,CATSSHRAADTQYF
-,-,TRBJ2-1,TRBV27,TGTGCCAGCACCCGGGACAGGACTAGCTCCTACAATGAGCAGTTCTTC,CASTRDRTSSYNEQFF
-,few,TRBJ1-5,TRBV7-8,TGTGCCAGCACCTCGGCATCGGGATCCTATAGCAATCAGCCCCAGCATTTT,CASTSASGSYSNQPQHF
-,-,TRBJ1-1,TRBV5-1,TGCGCCAGCAGCCCCTCCGGGACACGGGGAACTGAAGCTTTCTTT,CASSPSGTRGTEAFF
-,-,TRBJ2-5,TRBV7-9,TGTGCCAGCAGCTTAGGGACCGGAGAAGAGACCCAGTACTTC,CASSLGTGEETQYF
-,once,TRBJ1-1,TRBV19,TGTGCCAGTAGTATAGAGATCGGGGGTCCCACTGAAGCTTTCTTT,CASSIEIGGPTEAFF
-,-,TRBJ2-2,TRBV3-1,TGTGCCAGCAGCCAACTCGGACAGGGAGGGGCCGGGGAGCTGTTTTTT,CASSQLGQGGAGELFF
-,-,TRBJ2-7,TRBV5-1,TGCGCCAGCAGCTTGGATGGCAGGATTTACGAGCAGTACTTC,CASSLDGRIYEQYF
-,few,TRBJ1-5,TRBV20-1,TGCAGTGCCCGACCGGGGTACAATCAGCCCCAGCATTTT,CSARPGYNQPQHF
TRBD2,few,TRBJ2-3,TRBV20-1,TGCAGTGCTAAGGCGGGGGTGAACACAGATACGCAGTATTTT,CSAKAGVNTDTQYF
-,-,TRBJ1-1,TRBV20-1,TGCAGTGCTAGTTGGGGCACTGAAGCTTTCTTT,CSASWGTEAFF
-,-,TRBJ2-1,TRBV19,TGTGCCAGTAGTATAAGGACACCTAACAATGAGCAGTTCTTC,CASSIRTPNNEQFF